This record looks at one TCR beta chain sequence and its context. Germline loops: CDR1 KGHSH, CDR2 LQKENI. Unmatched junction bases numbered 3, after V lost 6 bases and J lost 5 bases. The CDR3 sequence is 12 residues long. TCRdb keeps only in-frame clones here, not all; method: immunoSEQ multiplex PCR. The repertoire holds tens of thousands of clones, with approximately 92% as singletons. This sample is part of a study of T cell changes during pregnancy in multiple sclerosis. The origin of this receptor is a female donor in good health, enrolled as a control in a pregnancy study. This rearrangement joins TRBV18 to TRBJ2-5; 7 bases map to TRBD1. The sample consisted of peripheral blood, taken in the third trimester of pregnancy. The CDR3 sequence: CASSQDRETQYF. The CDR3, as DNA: TGTGCCAGCTCTCAGGACAGGGAGACCCAGTACTTC.